This is a list of T cell receptor beta chains from one sample in a study of cytomegalovirus exposure and HLA in healthy donors. Sequencing used immunoSEQ multiplex PCR; TCRdb keeps in-frame clones, though not all of them. This table has under 200,000 clones, around three quarters appearing once. The specimen was PBMCs. Receptor source: a man between 25 and 39 years old in good health and CMV-seronegative. Both conserved end residues are part of each CDR3. D genes are given only for firm matches. Expanded clones are given a class, and other clones once, few, many or no size at all.

D: TRBD1
size: .
V: TRBV19
J: TRBJ2-3
DNA: TGTGCCAGTAGGCGGACAGGGGGCCCAGATACGCAGTATTTT
CDR3: CASRRTGGPDTQYF

D: TRBD2
size: .
V: TRBV7-9
J: TRBJ2-1
DNA: TGTGCCAGCAGCTTAGTCCTAGCGGGAGCTGGAGATGAGCAGTTCTTC
CDR3: CASSLVLAGAGDEQFF

D: .
size: .
V: TRBV25-1
J: TRBJ1-1
DNA: TGTGCCAGCAGTGAATCCTCGGCAATCGGGACTGAAGCTTTCTTT
CDR3: CASSESSAIGTEAFF

D: .
size: .
V: TRBV28
J: TRBJ1-1
DNA: TGTGCCAGCAGTTTAAAGACGGAGGTAGGAGCTTTCTTT
CDR3: CASSLKTEVGAFF

D: TRBD1
size: .
V: TRBV27
J: TRBJ2-1
DNA: TGTGCCAGCAGGGGACAGGGCGCCGGATACAATGAGCAGTTCTTC
CDR3: CASRGQGAGYNEQFF

D: .
size: .
V: TRBV6-5
J: TRBJ1-2
DNA: TGTGCCAGCAGTCGACAGGATAAAAACTATGGCTACACCTTC
CDR3: CASSRQDKNYGYTF

D: .
size: .
V: TRBV6-1
J: TRBJ2-7
DNA: TGTGCCAGCAGTGCACAGCCCCTCTACGAGCAGTACTTC
CDR3: CASSAQPLYEQYF

D: .
size: .
V: TRBV5-4
J: TRBJ2-5
DNA: TGTGCCAGCAGCTTGGTGGCAAGGGGGGGGGAGACCCAGTACTTC
CDR3: CASSLVARGGETQYF

D: TRBD2
size: few
V: TRBV29-1
J: TRBJ2-1
DNA: TGCAGCGCACTCTCGGCGGGGGGTAAAGAGCAGTTCTTC
CDR3: CSALSAGGKEQFF

D: TRBD1
size: .
V: TRBV6-6
J: TRBJ2-7
DNA: TGTGCCAGCGTTTACAGGGGCAACGAGCAGTACTTC
CDR3: CASVYRGNEQYF